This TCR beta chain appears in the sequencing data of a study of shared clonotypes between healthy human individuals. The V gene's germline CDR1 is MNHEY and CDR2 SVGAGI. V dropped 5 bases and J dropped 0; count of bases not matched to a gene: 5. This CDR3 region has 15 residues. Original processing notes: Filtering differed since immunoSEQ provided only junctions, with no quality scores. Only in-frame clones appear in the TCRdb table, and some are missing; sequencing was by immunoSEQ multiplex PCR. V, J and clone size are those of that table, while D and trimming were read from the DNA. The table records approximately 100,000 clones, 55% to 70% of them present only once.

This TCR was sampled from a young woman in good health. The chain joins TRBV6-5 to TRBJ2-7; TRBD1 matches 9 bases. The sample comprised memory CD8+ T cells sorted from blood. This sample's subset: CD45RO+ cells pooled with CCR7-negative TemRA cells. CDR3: CASSGQGPLSYEQYF. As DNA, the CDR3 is TGTGCCAGCAGTGGACAGGGGCCCCTCTCCTACGAGCAGTACTTC.